This T cell receptor (beta chain) was recorded in a study of cytomegalovirus exposure and HLA in healthy donors. TCRdb's copy holds only in-frame clones and misses some; the assay was immunoSEQ multiplex PCR. The sample lists 60,000 to 70,000 clones, approximately 92% occurring once. The germline V gene has CDR1 GTSNPN and CDR2 SVGIG (reference sequence). V lost 3 bases to trimming and J lost 5 bases; unmatched junction nucleotides: 4. The CDR3 spans 15 residues. This clone was observed a single time. The specimen was PBMCs. This receptor was obtained from a man aged 18 to 30 in good health and CMV-seropositive. The rearrangement joins TRBV30 to TRBJ2-3; 14 bases are a match to TRBD2. The CDR3 coding sequence is TGTGCCTGGAGCCCCGGACTAGCGGGAGGAGATACGCAGTATTTT. Protein: CAWSPGLAGGDTQYF.